A single sample is the source of the 30 T cell receptor beta chains below, sequenced in a study of lymphopenia after photon versus proton radiotherapy. Clones were sequenced by immunoSEQ multiplex PCR, and TCRdb holds only the in-frame ones, with some missing. The sample shows 45,000 to 65,000 clones, around 80% of them seen only once. This material consisted of peripheral blood, taken from a patient treated with photon-based radiotherapy. These TCRs come from a man aged 50-59 years with gastric cancer.

The rearrangement links TRBV28 to TRBJ1-5; D might be TRBD1 (5 bases). The CDR3 runs 15 residues. Germline V lookup: CDR1 MDHEN, CDR2 SYDVKM. Trimming left V 7 bases short and J 0 bases short, with 13 bases between. CDR3 DNA: TGTGCCAGCATCAAGCCTCAGGGTAGCAATCAGCCCCAGCATTTT. Translation: CASIKPQGSNQPQHF.

The gene calls are TRBV6-5 and TRBJ1-1; D remains ambiguous. V lost 0 bases and J 0 bases, leaving 8 bases between the germline ends. Germline values: CDR1 MNHEY, CDR2 SVGAGI. The CDR3 runs to 15 residues. CDR3 loop: CASSYSVALNTEAFF. The CDR3 bases are TGTGCCAGCAGTTACTCTGTTGCCTTGAACACTGAAGCTTTCTTT.

This clone has just a few counts. The CDR3 spells CASSWDFYEQYF. CDR3 nucleotides: TGTGCCAGCAGTTGGGACTTCTACGAGCAGTACTTC. This sequence joins TRBV28 and TRBJ2-7; perhaps TRBD2 as D (6 bases). The germline V gene encodes CDR1 MDHEN and CDR2 SYDVKM. V dropped 4 bases and J dropped 3 bases, with 7 bases sitting between them. This CDR3 is built from 12 residues.

The genes are TRBV11-1 and TRBJ2-3, with a weak D call TRBD2 (5 bases). The V end was cut by 5 bases, the J end by 0 bases, with 18 bases between. The germline V gene has CDR1 SGHAT and CDR2 FQDESV (reference sequence). The CDR3 has 17 residues. In DNA form, the CDR3 reads TGTGCCAGCAGCCCCCGGGGATGGCGGCTAAGCACAGATACGCAGTATTTT. It codes for CASSPRGWRLSTDTQYF.

The V and J genes are TRBV11-2 and TRBJ1-4; D possibly corresponds to TRBD1 (5 bases). The length of the CDR3 is 15 residues. V was cut by 1 base and J by 5 bases, with 11 bases left in between. Germline V gene data show CDR1 as SGHAT and CDR2 as FQNNGV. CDR3 bases: TGTGCCAGCAGCTTAGCAGGGCAGTGGAATGAAAAACTGTTTTTT. Translating gives CASSLAGQWNEKLFF.

About this clone itself: At one of its ends the junction is not consistent with the germline gene, which may arise from a read error. CDR3 nucleotide sequence: TGCAGCGTGGAAGCGGGAGGGGTCACCGGGGAGCTGTTTTTT. It encodes CSVEAGGVTGELFF. The chain combines TRBV29-1 with TRBJ2-2; 10 nucleotides agree with TRBD2. CDR1 is SQVTM, CDR2 ANQGSEA, per germline. CDR3 length equals 14 residues.

The V call is TRBV10-2, the J call TRBJ2-5; no clear D. Near its end, the DNA agrees better with TRBJ2-7, so the J call may be wrong. CDR3 length: 12 residues. Germline loops: CDR1 WSHSY, CDR2 SAAADI. CDR3 sequence reads: CASSSYGYEQYF. CDR3 DNA: TGCGCCAGCAGTTCGTACGGCTACGAGCAGTACTTC.

The chain carries TRBV29-1 and TRBJ1-1, with D unresolved. The CDR3 runs 11 residues. V was pared by 4 bases and J by 8 bases, with 11 bases between. Germline V gene data show CDR1 as SQVTM and CDR2 as ANQGSEA. CDR3 sequence (DNA): TGCAGCGTTGTAGGGTCCCGCGAAGCTTTCTTT. Its protein is CSVVGSREAFF.

This clone was seen once. The V gene is TRBV5-5, the J gene TRBJ1-5; 9 positions agree with TRBD1. Germline assignment: CDR1 SGHKS and CDR2 YYEKEE (reference sequence). The CDR3 length is 15 residues. J lost 4 bases, V lost 0 bases, and 2 bases had no gene match. The CDR3 region is CASSLGGTGNQPQHF. CDR3 nucleotides: TGTGCCAGCAGCTTGGGGGGGACAGGGAATCAGCCCCAGCATTTT.

The V gene is TRBV4-1, the J gene TRBJ2-1; D might be TRBD1 (5 bases). The length of the CDR3 is 17 residues. Germline CDR1 MGHRA, CDR2 YSYEKL. Between the trimmed V and J ends, which lost 0 bases and 4 bases, there was a span of 16 bases. This chain's CDR3 is CASSQEWGSSTYNEQFF. CDR3 bases: TGCGCCAGCAGCCAAGAGTGGGGCAGCTCAACTTACAATGAGCAGTTCTTC.

J is TRBJ2-3 and V is TRBV5-4; D is unresolved. Per germline, CDR1 SGHNT and CDR2 YYREEE (reference sequence). This CDR3 has 12 residues. V gave up 0 bases and J gave up 6 bases, with 5 bases separating them. The CDR3, as DNA: TGTGCCAGCAGCTTGGAGAGGGATACGCAGTATTTT. It specifies CASSLERDTQYF.

This clone was picked up one time. The rearrangement links TRBV5-6 to TRBJ2-1; TRBD1 agrees at 9 bases. After removal of 0 bases from V and 6 bases from J, the junction contained 4 bases not matched to a gene. CDR3 length equals 15 residues. Germline CDR1 SGHDT, CDR2 YYEEEE. The CDR3 sequence is CASSLDYRGLNEQFF. CDR3 coding DNA: TGTGCCAGCAGCTTGGACTACAGGGGGCTCAATGAGCAGTTCTTC.

The chain uses TRBV6-5 and TRBJ2-1; maybe TRBD1 (5 bases). Trimming removed 1 base from V and 7 bases from J, with 17 bases in between. The CDR3 is 16 residues long. Germline loops: CDR1 MNHEY, CDR2 SVGAGI. The CDR3 here is CASSYLTGLESNEQFF. CDR3 sequence (DNA): TGTGCCAGCAGTTACTTAACAGGCCTGGAGTCAAATGAGCAGTTCTTC.

This sequence joins TRBV5-6 and TRBJ1-2; 7 nucleotides match TRBD1. This CDR3 spans 15 amino acids. Germline-derived CDR1 and CDR2 are SGHDT and YYEEEE. V was pared by 3 bases and J by 3 bases, with 8 bases of the junction left unmatched. CDR3 sequence reads: CASSSQTGVDYGYTF. The CDR3 DNA is TGTGCCAGCAGCTCTCAAACAGGGGTAGACTATGGCTACACCTTC.

CDR3 in amino acids: CASSLGQPSYTF. The CDR3 coding sequence is TGTGCCAGCAGCCTGGGACAGCCATCCTACACCTTC. The chain couples TRBV5-4 to TRBJ1-2; 7 bases map to TRBD1. The V and J ends lost 4 bases and 10 bases, in that order; junction bases with no gene match: 7. The germline CDR1 and CDR2 sequences are SGHNT and YYREEE (reference sequence). The CDR3 length is 12 residues.

The chain has TRBV7-9 and TRBJ2-7, with 8 bases identical to TRBD1. The germline CDR1 and CDR2 sequences are SEHNR and FQNEAQ (reference sequence). The CDR3 runs 15 residues. Trimming took 4 bases from V and 6 from J; bases not matched to a gene: 11. CDR3 amino acids: CASSSLTGGPAEQYF. The CDR3 region has the DNA TGTGCCAGCAGCTCATTAACAGGGGGGCCGGCCGAGCAGTACTTC. Full variable domain (outside the CDR3, taken from reference TRBV7-9 and TRBJ2-7): DTGVSQNPRHKITKRGQNVTFRCDPISEHNRLYWYRQTLGQGPEFLTYFQNEAQLEKSRLLSDRFSAERPKGSFSTLEIQRTEQGDSAMYLCASSSLTGGPAEQYFGPGTRLTVT.

The chain uses TRBV28 and TRBJ2-3; TRBD1 matches at 8 bases. Germline V gives CDR1 MDHEN, CDR2 SYDVKM. The CDR3 extends over 16 amino acids. Trimming took 2 bases from V and 4 from J; bases not matched to a gene: 8. CDR3 residues: CASSLRIETGADTQYF. The CDR3 coding sequence is TGTGCCAGCAGTTTAAGGATTGAGACAGGGGCAGATACGCAGTATTTT. Full variable domain (outside the CDR3, taken from reference TRBV28 and TRBJ2-3): DVKVTQSSRYLVKRTGEKVFLECVQDMDHENMFWYRQDPGLGLRLIYFSYDVKMKEKGDIPEGYSVSREKKERFSLILESASTNQTSMYLCASSLRIETGADTQYFGPGTRLTVL.

The chain uses TRBV7-3 and TRBJ2-2, with D perhaps matching TRBD1 or TRBD2 (6 bases each). The V end lost 2 bases, the J end lost 4 bases, and 11 bases lay between the germline ends. The CDR3 is made up of 15 amino acids. Looked up from germline, CDR1 is SGHTA and CDR2 is FQGTGA. The CDR3 DNA sequence: TGTGCCAGCAGCTTAGGAGGGGGAACCACCGGGGAGCTGTTTTTT. The encoded protein is CASSLGGGTTGELFF.

This sequence joins TRBV18 and TRBJ2-2; tentatively, D is TRBD1 (5 bases). The V gene lost 3 bases and the J gene lost 4 bases, with 12 bases spanning the gap. The germline gives CDR1 KGHSH, CDR2 LQKENI. The CDR3 length is 15 residues. CDR3 in amino acids: CASSPRARGTGELFF. As DNA, the CDR3 is TGTGCCAGCTCACCCAGGGCGAGAGGCACCGGGGAGCTGTTTTTT.

This clone was recorded only once. The chain is built from TRBV6-5 and TRBJ2-2; D is perhaps TRBD1 (7 bases). V lost 7 bases to trimming and J lost 3 bases, with 9 bases between them. Looked up from germline, CDR1 is MNHEY and CDR2 is SVGAGI. The length of the CDR3 is 13 residues. In DNA, the CDR3 is TGTGCCAGCACCAGGGGGGACACCGGGGAGCTGTTTTTT. Its protein is CASTRGDTGELFF.

CDR3 DNA sequence: TGTGCCAGCAGTGACTCGTCTAGGCCCGGGGGCTCCTACAATGAGCAGTTCTTC. Encoded protein: CASSDSSRPGGSYNEQFF. The chain is built from TRBV6-4 and TRBJ2-1; a possible D gene is TRBD2 (6 bases). The V and J ends lost 0 bases and 0 bases respectively, with 15 bases between them. Germline CDR1 and CDR2: MRHNA and SNTAGT. The CDR3 loop spans 18 amino acids.

The genes are TRBV27 and TRBJ1-2; 9 bases line up with TRBD1. The CDR3 is 14 residues long. Per the germline V gene, CDR1 is MNHEY and CDR2 is SMNVEV (reference sequence). Trimming took 4 bases from V and 2 from J; bases not matched to a gene: 2. DNA of the CDR3: TGTGCCAGCAGTTCGACAGGGGGGAACTATGGCTACACCTTC. Protein product: CASSSTGGNYGYTF.

The chain uses TRBV4-3 and TRBJ2-2; D remains unclear. The CDR3 consists of 15 residues. Germline V gene data show CDR1 as LGHNA and CDR2 as YSLEER. The V and J ends lost 2 bases and 1 base respectively, with 8 bases between them. The CDR3 DNA sequence: TGCGCCAGCAGCCAACAACCCGAGAACACCGGGGAGCTGTTTTTT. It yields the protein CASSQQPENTGELFF.

This chain joins TRBV5-4 and TRBJ2-2; a weak D match, TRBD1 (5 bases). This CDR3 region has 15 residues. With 1 base removed from V and 1 base from J, the gap between germline ends came to 8 bases. Germline V gives CDR1 SGHNT, CDR2 YYREEE (reference sequence). CDR3 protein: CASSLRTKNTGELFF. The CDR3 DNA is TGTGCCAGCAGCTTGAGGACAAAGAACACCGGGGAGCTGTTTTTT.

The chain joins TRBV4-3 to TRBJ2-7, with D maybe TRBD2 (6 bases). The CDR3 consists of 17 residues. CDR1 LGHNA and CDR2 YSLEER come from the germline V gene. With 3 bases removed from V and 1 base from J, the gap between germline ends came to 19 bases. This CDR3 is CASSQTPPGERSYEQYF. Written as DNA, the CDR3 is TGCGCCAGCAGCCAGACCCCTCCGGGAGAGAGGTCCTACGAGCAGTACTTC.

The chain's CDR3 is CASSPMWGVGETQYF. CDR3 nucleotide sequence: TGTGCCAGCAGCCCCATGTGGGGGGTTGGGGAGACCCAGTACTTC. The chain combines TRBV5-8 with TRBJ2-5; weak D call: TRBD2 (6 bases). The V and J ends lost 4 bases and 5 bases respectively, with 18 bases between them. CDR1 is SGHTS and CDR2 is YDEGEE in the germline V gene. This CDR3 region has 15 residues.

The rearrangement uses TRBV7-9 and TRBJ2-1, with 7 bases lining up with TRBD2. CDR1 and CDR2 from the germline V gene are SEHNR and FQNEAQ (reference sequence). The CDR3 consists of 15 residues. Germline trimming cut 2 bases from V and 6 bases from J; bases unmatched to any gene: 7. Here the CDR3 reads CASSLRGSVPNEQFF. The CDR3 DNA reads as TGTGCCAGCAGCTTACGCGGGAGTGTTCCCAATGAGCAGTTCTTC. The variable domain in full, completed from reference TRBV7-9 and TRBJ2-1, reads DTGVSQNPRHKITKRGQNVTFRCDPISEHNRLYWYRQTLGQGPEFLTYFQNEAQLEKSRLLSDRFSAERPKGSFSTLEIQRTEQGDSAMYLCASSLRGSVPNEQFFGPGTRLTVL.

The genes are TRBV15 and TRBJ1-4; D gene ambiguous. CDR1 is LNHNV and CDR2 is YYDKDF in the germline V gene (reference sequence). This CDR3 contains 15 residues. Trimming cost V 0 bases and J 4 bases, with 9 bases left between them. CDR3 region: CATSRDRHGNEKLFF. The CDR3 coding sequence is TGTGCCACCAGCAGAGATAGGCACGGTAATGAAAAACTGTTTTTT.

The chain links TRBV27 to TRBJ2-1, with D perhaps being TRBD1 or TRBD2 (5 bases each). CDR1 and CDR2 (germline): MNHEY, SMNVEV (reference sequence). There are 15 residues in the CDR3. V was cut by 5 bases and J by 8 bases, with 19 bases left in between. In nucleotides, the CDR3 is TGTGCCAGCAGTACATTCGGGACCTTAGGAGATGAGCAGTTCTTC. Amino acids: CASSTFGTLGDEQFF.

The chain couples TRBV4-3 to TRBJ1-1; 9 nucleotides align to TRBD1. The junction had 5 bases not matched to a gene; V was cut back by 0 bases and J by 9 bases. CDR3 length: 14 residues. Germline loops: CDR1 LGHNA, CDR2 YSLEER. The CDR3 spells CASSQDKDRGQAFF. As DNA, the CDR3 is TGCGCCAGCAGCCAAGATAAGGACAGGGGACAAGCTTTCTTT.